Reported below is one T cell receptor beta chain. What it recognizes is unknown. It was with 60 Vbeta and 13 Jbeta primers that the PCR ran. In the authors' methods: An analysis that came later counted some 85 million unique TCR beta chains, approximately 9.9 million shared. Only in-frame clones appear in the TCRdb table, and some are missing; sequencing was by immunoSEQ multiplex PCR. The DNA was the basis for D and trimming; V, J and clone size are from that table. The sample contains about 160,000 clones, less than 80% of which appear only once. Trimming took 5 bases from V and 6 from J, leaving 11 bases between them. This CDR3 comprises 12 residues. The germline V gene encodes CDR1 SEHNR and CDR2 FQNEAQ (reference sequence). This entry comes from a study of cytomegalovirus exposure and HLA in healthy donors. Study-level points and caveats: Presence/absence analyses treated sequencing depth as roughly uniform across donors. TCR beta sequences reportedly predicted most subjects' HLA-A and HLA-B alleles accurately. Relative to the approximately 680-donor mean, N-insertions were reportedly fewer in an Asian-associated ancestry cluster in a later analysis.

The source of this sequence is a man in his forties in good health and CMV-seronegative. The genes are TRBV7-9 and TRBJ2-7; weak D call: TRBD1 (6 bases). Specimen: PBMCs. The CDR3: CASSPAGVEQYF. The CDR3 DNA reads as TGTGCCAGCAGCCCGGCAGGGGTCGAGCAGTACTTC.